These 7 T cell receptor beta chains came from one sample sequenced in a study of CD8+CD57+ T cells in acquired aplastic anemia (dated by TCRdb to the late 2010s). Flow cytometry had shown CD8+CD57+ cell expansion in the patients selected for sequencing. The sequencing machine was an Illumina HiSeq 2000. Genomic DNA served as template for TCR beta VDJ combination and CDR3 sequence profiling. TCRdb reworked the public reads: Q25 trimming with fastp, MiXCR clone assembly, productive beta chains retained. Rows with a matching CDR3 protein are joined into one entry that keeps the most common DNA and genes. This sample has approximately 300,000 distinct CDR3 sequences in its table, and roughly 59% of those were observed once. 1% to 1.5% of the sample lies in the top ten. Specimen: sorted CD4+, CD8+, or CD8+CD57+ T cells (not recorded which) from PBMCs. These receptors were taken from a human donor with aplastic anemia.

The rearrangement uses TRBV7-2 and TRBJ2-3; no definite D call. Trimming removed 1 base at V and 1 base at J, with 9 bases between. The CDR3 has 15 residues. Germline lookup yields CDR1 SGHTA and CDR2 FQGNSA. DNA for the CDR3: TGTGCCAGCAGCTTAGTGGTAGGTGGCACAGATACGCAGTATTTT. As protein: CASSLVVGGTDTQYF.

This chain uses TRBV20-1 with TRBJ1-2, with D tentatively TRBD1 (6 bases). V was shortened by 5 bases and J by 4 bases, with 14 bases between the two germline ends. The CDR3 loop spans 13 amino acids. Germline CDR1 and CDR2: DFQATT and SNEGSKA (reference sequence). The DNA of the CDR3 is TGCAGTGCTGCCAAGGGACACGGCTATGGCTACACCTTC. Translated, it gives CSAAKGHGYGYTF.

The gene calls are TRBV20-1 and TRBJ2-3; 8 nucleotides align to TRBD1. V lost 0 bases to trimming and J lost 3 bases; unmatched junction nucleotides: 5. The CDR3 runs to 15 residues. The germline gives CDR1 DFQATT, CDR2 SNEGSKA (reference sequence). The CDR3 reads CSARDPRGLTDTQYF. CDR3 DNA: TGCAGTGCTAGAGATCCCAGGGGGCTAACAGATACGCAGTATTTT.

In regard to this clonotype: A read error may be the cause here, since a much bigger clone is one base away. Written as DNA, the CDR3 is TGTACCAGCAGGGATGAATATGGACAGGGGGCTGAAGCTTTCTTT. It is translated as CTSRDEYGQGAEAFF. The V gene is TRBV6-1, the J gene TRBJ1-1; TRBD1 matches at 10 bases. The CDR3 is made up of 15 amino acids. Germline-derived CDR1 and CDR2 are MNHNS and SASEGT.

The rearrangement links TRBV7-9 to TRBJ2-5; 9 bases match TRBD2. The CDR3 consists of 14 residues. V shed 8 bases and J 4 bases; nucleotides not matched to a gene: 8. The germline CDR1 and CDR2 sequences are SEHNR and FQNEAQ (reference sequence). The CDR3 nucleotides are TGTGCCAGCGGCGGCGGGAGGGCCGGAGAGACCCAGTACTTC. It encodes CASGGGRAGETQYF.

V is TRBV7-8 and J is TRBJ2-7, with 10 bases that match TRBD2. This CDR3 is built from 15 residues. With 5 bases clipped from V and 4 bases from J, the junction kept 8 bases outside the gene matches. CDR1 is SGHVS and CDR2 is FQNEAQ in the germline V gene. This CDR3 is CASSPSSGGQYEQYF. The CDR3 nucleotides read TGTGCCAGCAGCCCGAGTAGCGGGGGGCAATACGAGCAGTACTTC.

This clonotype has just a few counts. The chain couples TRBV5-8 to TRBJ2-4; 12 nucleotides line up with TRBD2. CDR1 is SGHTS, CDR2 YDEGEE, per germline. The CDR3 runs 18 residues. Trimming removed 0 bases from V and 4 bases from J; junction bases left unmatched: 8. The chain's CDR3 is CASSLGTLAGGVKNIQYF. The CDR3 DNA sequence: TGTGCCAGCAGCTTGGGAACCCTAGCGGGGGGGGTAAAAAACATTCAGTACTTC.